This TCR beta chain was sequenced during a study of cytomegalovirus exposure and HLA in healthy donors listed by TCRdb under 2017. A note on the overall study: An earlier analysis of about 530 of the donors reported around 280 Gb of sequence data and around 100 million unique TCR beta sequences obtained from some 200 million T cells. An early release that covered several hundred HLA-typed donors contained approximately 290 gigabases of sequencing data and tens of millions of unique TCR sequences. Among the roughly 400 genotyped donors, around 81% belonged to the genetic ancestry cluster associated with self-reported Caucasian donors. The study aimed to test whether cataloging public T cell receptors could reveal signatures of past pathogen exposure. Using immunosequencing, the study profiled T cell repertoires from around 670 subjects and related those repertoires to cytomegalovirus serostatus. Besides the first cohort of around 700 subjects, a separate validation cohort made up of 120 or so different subjects was used. To predict cytomegalovirus infection status, the study brought together high-throughput TCR immunosequencing, statistical association of individual TCRs with disease status, and machine learning. A later analysis re-analyzed previously published TCR beta repertoires from 666 donors and added high-resolution HLA genotyping to study TCR occurrence patterns. In the later analysis, no new phenotypic data were used to find candidate immune exposures; instead, reliance was placed on TCR beta sequences and their occurrence across donors. An earlier analysis of more than 450 of the donors used high-throughput TCR beta sequencing to judge whether each TCR beta V gene segment behaved as functional or pseudogenic. Alongside the repertoire data, information on donor age, sex, ethnicity and CMV serostatus was compiled. A later genetic analysis used genome-wide SNP genotypes for about three fifths of the 666 donors, treating that subset as a discovery cohort. Every discovery cohort repertoire had been produced on one sequencing platform. Class I and class II HLA loci were covered by the typing at four-digit resolution. The number of donors typed differed by locus, with about 629-630 for A, B, C, DRB1 and DQB1, 522 for DQA1, nearly 610 for DPA1, and some 450 for DPB1. A handful of DR-DQ haplotypes were handled as single units for association and clustering because linkage in the cohort was strong. Among around 400 genotyped donors of the cohort, an average of approximately 200,000 unique TCR beta nucleotide sequences was sequenced per donor, of which 15% to 20% were non-productive.

Library construction relied on the immunoSEQ multiplex PCR assay. For the multiplex PCR, a mixture combining 60 forward primers for TCR Vbeta segments and 13 reverse primers for TCR Jbeta segments was used. The CDR3 region of rearranged TCR beta genes was amplified from genomic DNA with a multiplex PCR assay. On the Illumina HiSeq System, the amplified TCR beta libraries were sequenced as 87-base-pair reads. Per the original workflow: In a later analysis, 70 million to 95 million unique TCR beta chains were counted across the roughly 610 repertoires, and around 10 million of these chains were shared by at least two donors. Raw reads were error-corrected and collapsed into unique sequences by a nearest-neighbor algorithm in which closely related sequences were merged to remove PCR and sequencing errors. Alignment of CDR3 sequences to IMGT reference sequences was used to assign V, D and J gene segments. For a sequence to be retained, a match of at least six nucleotides was required to both a V gene segment and a J gene segment. A rearrangement was called productive if the CDR3 had no stop codons and remained in frame with V and J, and every other rearrangement was called non-productive. Following IMGT convention, CDR3 was defined as the stretch from the second conserved V-encoded cysteine to the conserved J-encoded phenylalanine. In an earlier analysis of 500 to 650 of the donors, sequences lacking an unambiguous match to a single V gene segment were excluded. In an earlier analysis of approximately 550 of the donors, V segments were called functional above 56.7% productive rearrangements and were called segregating when the between-donor standard deviation exceeded 5%. A statistical classification framework was built to diagnose cytomegalovirus status from the catalog of TCR beta chain sequences. V and J gene assignment, in a later analysis, came from comparing TCR nucleotide sequences with IMGT/GENE-DB human TR gene sequences. Using the TCRdist pipeline, a later analysis assigned CDR3 sequences along with most-parsimonious VDJ recombination scenarios. In a later analysis, each TCR beta chain was defined by its CDR3 amino acid sequence together with its V-gene family, and reads lacking a unique V-gene family were excluded. As a way to deal with suspected cross-contamination and a sequencing artifact, a later analysis dropped 450 to 600 nucleotide sequences that were highly shared and had low generation probability. In a later analysis, a clonal expansion index was calculated for each public chain from normalized within-repertoire ranks of inferred template counts. In a later analysis, generation probabilities were computed using a VDJ recombination model fitted to out-of-frame rearrangements, and the results were checked against IGoR. Hypergeometric tests were used in a later analysis to score TCR-TCR, TCR-HLA and TCR-CMV co-occurrence, with a repertoire-size bias correction applied to the TCR pairs. False discovery rates were estimated in a later analysis by permuting HLA or CMV assignments 20 times. In a later analysis, co-occurring TCRs were grouped using DBSCAN, and TCRdist sequence similarity was added for clustering within HLA-allele-positive subsets. Co-occurrence clustering excluded repertoires with fewer than 30,000 or more than 120,000 public chains, plus five with anomalous nucleotide sharing. In its TCRdb copy, this immuneACCESS table keeps in-frame sequences only and misses some clones. Where compared with another copy, unresolved V genes explain less than half of these, and the others have no known cause. D and trimming come from the DNA, and the V and J calls and clone size come from that table. The sample has approximately 120,000 clones on record, 80% of them singletons. The ten largest clones represent 8.9% of the sample.

The CDR3 holds 14 amino acids from the cysteine to the phenylalanine. The only DNA kept is the CDR3, 42 bases in frame from the first base. V gives up 5 bases and J gives up 5 bases, and the segment between their germline ends measures 15 bases. The CDR1 and CDR2 encoded by the germline V gene are SGHAT and FQNNGV. On this clone: Its antigen specificity is not known. No much larger clone is present one base from it, and per-base qualities are unavailable.

The cohort comprised fewer than 700 healthy bone marrow donors. At the time of sampling, all cohort members were nominally healthy, though unrecorded immune exposures were likely present. The donor was CMV seropositive and belonged to the group of some 290 seropositive cohort members. Each donor provided a peripheral blood sample, and peripheral blood mononuclear cells were used for TCR beta sequencing. The Qiagen DNeasy Blood Extraction Kit was used to extract genomic DNA from the blood cell samples. Overall study results and their limits: Most CMV-associated TCR beta chains appeared to be HLA-restricted in a later analysis, and the HLA associations seemed to be driven largely by CMV exposure. Three of the identified cytomegalovirus-associated TCR beta chains were confirmed in vitro to be specific for cytomegalovirus antigens. It was suggested by the authors that the approach could potentially be generalized to other disease states and immunological phenotypes. The earlier analysis of 587 of the donors excluded seventeen rarely observed V segments, including chromosome 9 orphons, because counts were too low. According to a later analysis, parvovirus B19, influenza, CMV and Epstein-Barr virus appeared linked to several top co-occurrence clusters. While some public TCRs were present in many individuals, most TCR sequences turned up only very rarely across donors. When HLA alleles, especially DR and DQ, strongly co-occurred, TCR associations were difficult to assign to individual alleles. Correlated functional status among segregating V segments might reflect linkage disequilibrium, but an unknown experimental factor could not be ruled out. A cluster of highly shared sequence variants was judged likely to represent a technical artifact of the sequencing pipeline. Compared with equally common non-associated chains, HLA-associated TCR beta chains in a later analysis were more clonally expanded and had lower generation probabilities. In a later genetic analysis, a missense DCLRE1C variant was associated with V-gene and J-gene trimming of TCR beta chains, and the association was replicated in an independent cohort. A further reported finding was that TCR beta sequences accurately predicted the HLA-A and HLA-B alleles for most subjects in the first cohort. Immune exposure information for the cohort was limited to CMV serostatus. Some IMGT-functional V segments, including TRBV6-2 and TRBV6-3, could not be distinguished by the 87-base-pair reads and were therefore excluded. Broadly in line with IMGT annotations, most TCR beta V segments showed up in productive rearrangements about 87% or about 30% of the time in an earlier analysis of some 590 of the donors. The classifier was reported to diagnose cytomegalovirus status with high specificity and sensitivity in both the original cohort and the validation cohort. Presence/absence analyses assumed roughly uniform sequencing depth across donors, an assumption that may not hold. A total of 150 or so TCR beta chains were listed by the study as associated with cytomegalovirus. This cohort had only TCR beta chains sequenced, and the lack of alpha or paired-chain data limited which features could be detected. A later analysis found that TCR association rates varied across HLA loci, with DRB1 alleles showing the most associated TCRs and HLA-C alleles the fewest. A later analysis associated 15,000 to 20,000 TCR beta sequences with specific HLA alleles at a false discovery rate of 0.05. In a later genetic analysis, fewer N-insertions in productive TCRs were reported among donors in an Asian-associated ancestry cluster than the roughly 700-donor mean. Because HLA typing was missing for some donors at each locus, association tests included only the typed subset.

The rearranged segments are TRBV11-2 and TRBJ1-2; matching of 5 bases hints at TRBD1 as the D gene. The source of this sequence is a man aged 25 to 45 in good health and CMV-seropositive. Sample: PBMCs. The CDR3 corresponds to CASSPGHGDYGYTF. The DNA sequence follows: TGTGCCAGCAGCCCAGGACACGGAGATTATGGCTACACCTTC.